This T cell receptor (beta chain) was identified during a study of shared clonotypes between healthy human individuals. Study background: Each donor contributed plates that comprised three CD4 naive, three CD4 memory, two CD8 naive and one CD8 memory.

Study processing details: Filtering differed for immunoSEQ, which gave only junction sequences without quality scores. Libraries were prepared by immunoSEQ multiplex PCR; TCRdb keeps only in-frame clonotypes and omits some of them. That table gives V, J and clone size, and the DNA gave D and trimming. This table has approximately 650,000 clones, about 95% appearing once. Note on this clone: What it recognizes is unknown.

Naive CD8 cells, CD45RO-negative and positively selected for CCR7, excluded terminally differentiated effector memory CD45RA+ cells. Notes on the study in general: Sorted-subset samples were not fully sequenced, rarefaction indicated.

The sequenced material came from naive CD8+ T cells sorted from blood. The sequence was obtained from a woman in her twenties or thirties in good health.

Written as DNA, the CDR3 is TGCGCCAGCAGCCAAGAGCCCCTCGTCCCCGGGGAGCTGTTTTTT. It is translated as CASSQEPLVPGELFF. The V and J genes are TRBV4-1 and TRBJ2-2, with no clear D. Trimming removed 0 bases from V and 6 bases from J, with 11 bases in between. CDR3 size: 15 residues. Germline values: CDR1 MGHRA, CDR2 YSYEKL.